Ten or more counts support the clone carrying this T cell receptor (beta chain). How the authors handled the data: A per-sample median of about 96,000 TCRs was observed, with counts ranging from roughly 23,224 to 700,000. TCRdb analysed the RACE reads with MiXCR anew, one entry per CDR3 protein. In this record, the V and J calls reflect TCRdb's handling and not the investigators' own analysis. Here the sample spans about 50,000 distinct CDR3 sequences, around 4% being singletons. CDR1 is SQVTM, CDR2 ANQGSEA, per germline. The CDR3 loop spans 14 amino acids. V lost 4 bases and J 0 bases, leaving 12 bases between the germline ends. The sample's time point: healthy volunteer bleed at 2 weeks. Whole blood that had not been fractionated was the source of extracted total RNA. The data originate from a study of human T cells and chemical hapten exposure.

The chain employs TRBV29-1 and TRBJ1-2, with D unclear. Sequencing was done on a sample of whole blood. The sequence came from a female donor in good health. Some clones in this sample may be carry-over from other donors' samples. In nucleotides, the CDR3 is TGCAGCGTTGCTGCGGGATTATCTAACTATGGCTACACCTTC. This gives the protein CSVAAGLSNYGYTF. Combining the CDR3 with reference TRBV29-1 and TRBJ1-2 gives the whole variable domain SAVISQKPSRDICQRGTSLTIQCQVDSQVTMMFWYRQQPGQSLTLIATANQGSEATYESGFVIDKFPISRPNLTFSTLTVSNMSPEDSSIYLCSVAAGLSNYGYTFGSGTRLTVV.